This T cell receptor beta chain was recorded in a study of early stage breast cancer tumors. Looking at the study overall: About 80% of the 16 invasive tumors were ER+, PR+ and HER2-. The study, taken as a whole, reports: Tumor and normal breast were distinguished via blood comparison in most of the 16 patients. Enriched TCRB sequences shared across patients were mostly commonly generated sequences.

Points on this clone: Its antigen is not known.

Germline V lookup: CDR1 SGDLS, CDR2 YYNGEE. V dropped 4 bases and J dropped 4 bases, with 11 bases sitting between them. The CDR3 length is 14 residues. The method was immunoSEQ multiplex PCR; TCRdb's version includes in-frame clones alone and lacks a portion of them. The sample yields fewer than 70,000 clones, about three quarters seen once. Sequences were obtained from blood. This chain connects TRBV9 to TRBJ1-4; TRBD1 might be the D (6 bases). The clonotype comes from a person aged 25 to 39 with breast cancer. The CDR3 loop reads CASSPGHHNEKLFF. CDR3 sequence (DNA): TGTGCCAGCAGCCCGGGACACCATAATGAAAAACTGTTTTTT.